A single T cell receptor beta chain is shown here with its context. This sample is drawn from a study of blood T cell repertoires in COVID-19. This CDR3 contains 15 residues. The V and J ends lost 7 bases and 1 base, in that order; junction bases with no gene match: 9. The germline gives CDR1 LGHDT, CDR2 YNNKEL (reference sequence). Profiled with immunoSEQ multiplex PCR; TCRdb holds only in-frame clones, not every one. The repertoire includes 200,000 to 250,000 clones, 80% to 90% of them detected once, and less than 5% sits in the top ten. The TCR sequence derives from a woman in her 40s with acute COVID-19. The rearrangement links TRBV3-1 (or the pseudogene TRBV3-2) to TRBJ1-1, with 7 bases matching TRBD1. Sequencing was performed on PBMCs or T cells enriched from blood (not recorded which). The CDR3 spells CASKKDRLTNTEAFF. For the CDR3, the DNA is TGTGCCAGCAAGAAGGACAGGCTTACGAACACTGAAGCTTTCTTT.